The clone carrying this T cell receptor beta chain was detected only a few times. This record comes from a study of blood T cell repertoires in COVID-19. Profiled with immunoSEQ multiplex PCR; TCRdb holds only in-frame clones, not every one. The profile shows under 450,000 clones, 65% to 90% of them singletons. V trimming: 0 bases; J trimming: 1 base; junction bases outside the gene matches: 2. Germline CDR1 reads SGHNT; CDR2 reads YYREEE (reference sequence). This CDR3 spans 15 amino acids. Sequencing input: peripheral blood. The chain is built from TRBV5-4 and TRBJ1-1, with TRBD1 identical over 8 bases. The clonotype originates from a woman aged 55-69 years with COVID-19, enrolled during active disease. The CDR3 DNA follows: TGTGCCAGCAGCTTGGTCGGACAGGGGAACACTGAAGCTTTCTTT. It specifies CASSLVGQGNTEAFF.